A selection of T cell receptor beta chains follows, all from one sample in a study of blood T cell repertoires in COVID-19. Assay used: immunoSEQ multiplex PCR; TCRdb lists only in-frame clones, some missing. The sample records 45,000 to 65,000 clones, 85% to 90% being singletons. Input material: peripheral blood. These receptors all stem from a human donor in a cohort sampled during active COVID-19. CDR3s include the opening cysteine and the closing phenylalanine or tryptophan. The D gene is left open where the match is weak. Part of the rows lack a size; the others show once, few, many or a class for expanded clones.

-,-,TRBJ2-1,TRBV7-2,CASRDTLAILHEQFF,TGTGCCAGCCGCGACACGCTAGCGATCCTCCATGAGCAGTTCTTC
-,-,TRBJ1-1,TRBV18,CASSPRRVNTEAFF,TGTGCCAGCTCACCACGCCGAGTGAACACTGAAGCTTTCTTT
TRBD2,-,TRBJ2-1,TRBV5-1,CASSLGSGSYNEQFF,TGCGCCAGCAGCTTGGGTAGCGGGTCCTACAATGAGCAGTTCTTC
-,-,TRBJ1-6,TRBV5-6,CASSLGAGANSPLHF,TGTGCCAGCAGCTTGGGCGCAGGGGCTAATTCACCCCTCCACTTT
-,-,TRBJ2-5,TRBV4-3,CASSQNVGLGEETQYF,TGCGCCAGCAGCCAAAATGTAGGGCTAGGGGAAGAGACCCAGTACTTC
-,-,TRBJ2-7,TRBV20-1,CSASPEFEQYF,TGCAGTGCTAGCCCAGAATTCGAGCAGTACTTC
TRBD2,-,TRBJ2-2,TRBV29-1,CSVAAGGRGGELFF,TGCAGCGTTGCAGCGGGGGGGCGCGGCGGGGAGCTGTTTTTT
-,-,TRBJ2-3,TRBV2,CASSVARGGGDTQYF,TGTGCCAGCAGTGTCGCTAGGGGAGGGGGGGATACGCAGTATTTT
TRBD2,-,TRBJ2-7,TRBV5-1,CASSYLSGDSYEQYF,TGCGCCAGCAGCTACCTTAGCGGGGACTCCTACGAGCAGTACTTC
-,-,TRBJ2-3,TRBV7-2,CASSFHYSTDTQYF,TGTGCCAGCAGCTTCCACTACTCCACAGATACGCAGTATTTT
TRBD1,-,TRBJ2-1,TRBV24-1,CATAPRGQVDNEQFF,TGTGCCACCGCCCCCAGGGGACAGGTTGACAATGAGCAGTTCTTC
-,once,TRBJ1-1,TRBV18,CASSPPAGNTEAFF,TGTGCCAGCTCACCACCCGCAGGCAACACTGAAGCTTTCTTT
-,few,TRBJ1-1,TRBV12-2,CASRLAISRSHLNTEAFF,TGTGCAAGTCGCTTAGCGATCTCACGGAGTCACCTGAACACTGAAGCTTTCTTT
TRBD2,-,TRBJ2-1,TRBV30,CAWSVAGGTNEQFF,TGTGCCTGGAGTGTAGCGGGGGGCACGAATGAGCAGTTCTTC
TRBD2,once,TRBJ2-1,TRBV18,CASSPLSSGGAFEQFF,TGTGCCAGCTCACCACTCTCCAGCGGGGGGGCTTTTGAGCAGTTCTTC
-,-,TRBJ1-5,TRBV15,CATSRDPRAGNQPQHF,TGTGCCACCAGCAGAGATCCCAGGGCCGGGAATCAGCCCCAGCATTTT
TRBD1,few,TRBJ1-1,TRBV19,CASSGQGAIRAEAFF,TGTGCCAGCTCGGGACAGGGGGCGATCAGGGCTGAAGCTTTCTTT
-,-,TRBJ2-7,TRBV29-1,CSVESQGYEQYF,TGCAGCGTTGAGTCGCAGGGTTACGAGCAGTACTTC
TRBD2,-,TRBJ2-3,TRBV7-3,CASSSSGTSDLSTDTQYF,TGTGCCAGCAGCTCCTCCGGGACTAGCGACTTGAGCACAGATACGCAGTATTTT
-,-,TRBJ2-3,TRBV7-2,CASSLIRGTTDTQYF,TGTGCCAGCAGCTTAATACGGGGGACCACAGATACGCAGTATTTT
-,-,TRBJ2-2,TRBV30,CAWSPLPSGELFF,TGTGCCTGGAGTCCCCTCCCCAGCGGGGAGCTGTTTTTT
-,-,TRBJ2-3,TRBV7-9,CAIPGGVVGTDTQYF,TGTGCCATCCCCGGAGGGGTCGTGGGCACAGATACGCAGTATTTT
-,-,TRBJ2-2,TRBV2,CASSEELRSGGELFF,TGTGCCAGCAGTGAAGAACTCCGGTCGGGGGGGGAGCTGTTTTTT
TRBD1,-,TRBJ1-1,TRBV5-1,CASHIPGQKPGEAFF,TGCGCCAGCCATATACCGGGACAGAAGCCCGGCGAAGCTTTCTTT
-,-,TRBJ1-6,TRBV7-3,CASSSQQVKGNSPLHF,TGTGCCAGCAGCTCCCAACAGGTGAAAGGGAATTCACCCCTCCACTTT
TRBD2,-,TRBJ2-2,TRBV29-1,CSVDTSGKGNTGELFF,TGCAGCGTTGACACTAGCGGGAAGGGAAACACCGGGGAGCTGTTTTTT
-,-,TRBJ2-1,TRBV25-1,CASSEPGNNEQFF,TGTGCCAGCAGTGAACCGGGGAACAATGAGCAGTTCTTC
TRBD1,-,TRBJ1-1,TRBV5-4,CASSPDRVPRGTEAFF,TGTGCCAGCAGCCCGGACAGGGTTCCCCGGGGCACTGAAGCTTTCTTT
TRBD1,-,TRBJ1-6,TRBV5-3,CARSSGQGGSPLHF,TGTGCCAGAAGCTCGGGACAGGGAGGCTCACCCCTCCACTTT
-,-,TRBJ1-5,TRBV5-1,CASSLREGGQPQHF,TGCGCCAGCAGCTTGAGGGAAGGAGGTCAGCCCCAGCATTTT
TRBD2,-,TRBJ2-1,TRBV27,CASSLGLAGGLRSYNEQFF,TGTGCCAGCAGTTTAGGGCTAGCGGGGGGCCTAAGGTCCTACAATGAGCAGTTCTTC
-,-,TRBJ2-2,TRBV11-3,CASSFMGPGNTGELFF,TGTGCCAGCAGCTTCATGGGGCCAGGCAACACCGGGGAGCTGTTTTTT
-,-,TRBJ1-5,TRBV6-6,CASSLGGFNQPQHF,TGTGCCAGCAGCCTTGGGGGGTTCAATCAGCCCCAGCATTTT
TRBD1,-,TRBJ1-4,TRBV28,CATLPRGTGVEKLFF,TGTGCCACCCTCCCCAGGGGGACAGGGGTTGAAAAACTGTTTTTT
TRBD1,-,TRBJ2-3,TRBV4-1,CASSQVRTGTTDTQYF,TGCGCCAGCAGCCAAGTGAGGACAGGGACGACAGATACGCAGTATTTT
-,-,TRBJ1-1,TRBV7-3,CASSLGRGETEAFF,TGTGCCAGCAGCTTAGGTCGGGGAGAAACTGAAGCTTTCTTT
-,-,TRBJ1-4,TRBV4-3,CASSQDDVSRGTNEKLFF,TGCGCCAGCAGCCAAGATGACGTCTCCCGAGGAACTAATGAAAAACTGTTTTTT
-,-,TRBJ2-2,TRBV7-6,CASSLVQAVANTGELFF,TGTGCCAGCAGTTTAGTCCAGGCTGTTGCGAACACCGGGGAGCTGTTTTTT
-,-,TRBJ1-1,TRBV19,CASSISGGRTEAFF,TGTGCCAGTAGTATAAGTGGGGGCCGGACTGAAGCTTTCTTT
TRBD1,-,TRBJ1-6,TRBV5-1,CASSLEGTANSPLHF,TGCGCCAGCAGCTTGGAAGGGACAGCTAATTCACCCCTCCACTTT
TRBD1,few,TRBJ2-1,TRBV5-1,CASRETGGAYNEQFF,TGCGCCAGTAGAGAGACAGGGGGCGCCTACAATGAGCAGTTCTTC
TRBD1,-,TRBJ1-6,TRBV3-1/TRBV3-2,CASSQGGGQGASPLHF,TGTGCCAGCAGCCAAGGAGGGGGACAGGGGGCTTCACCCCTCCACTTT
-,-,TRBJ1-5,TRBV3-1/TRBV3-2,CASSQAGGNQPQHF,TGTGCCAGCAGCCAAGCAGGGGGCAATCAGCCCCAGCATTTT
TRBD2,-,TRBJ2-1,TRBV4-1,CASSQVASGNNEQFF,TGCGCCAGCAGCCAAGTCGCTAGCGGAAACAATGAGCAGTTCTTC
-,-,TRBJ1-1,TRBV30,CAWGPGGTEAFF,TGTGCCTGGGGACCGGGGGGCACTGAAGCTTTCTTT
-,-,TRBJ2-1,TRBV5-1,CASSFGGTSYNEQFF,TGCGCCAGCAGCTTCGGGGGAACCTCCTACAATGAGCAGTTCTTC
TRBD2,-,TRBJ2-7,TRBV5-4,CASSRGGPANNEQYF,TGTGCCAGCAGCCGGGGGGGACCGGCGAACAACGAGCAGTACTTC
TRBD1,-,TRBJ2-5,TRBV7-6,CASSFSGGGETQYF,TGTGCCAGCAGCTTTTCAGGGGGCGGAGAGACCCAGTACTTC
-,-,TRBJ2-7,TRBV19,CASSPIVGYEQYF,TGTGCCAGTAGTCCCATAGTTGGCTACGAGCAGTACTTC
-,-,TRBJ2-7,TRBV11-2,CASSPKAPGSSYEQYF,TGTGCCAGCAGTCCAAAAGCCCCCGGGTCATCCTACGAGCAGTACTTC
-,-,TRBJ2-7,TRBV5-1,CASSPASGSPPYEQYF,TGCGCCAGCAGCCCCGCAAGCGGGTCCCCCCCCTACGAGCAGTACTTC
-,-,TRBJ2-4,TRBV28,CASSLSNSDIQYF,TGTGCCAGCAGTTTATCCAACTCCGACATTCAGTACTTC
-,-,TRBJ2-7,TRBV5-1,CASSSGKQGNEQYF,TGCGCCAGCAGCTCGGGGAAACAGGGAAACGAGCAGTACTTC